Given below is one TCR beta chain in context. From the RT-PCR reads, TCRdb called clonotypes with MiXCR, one entry per CDR3 protein. The top ten clones hold 3% to 4.5% of a sample with 650,000 to 800,000 distinct CDR3 sequences, approximately 15% of them seen once. The CDR3 contains 13 residues. With 6 bases removed from V and 1 base from J, the gap between germline ends came to 12 bases. The germline V gene encodes CDR1 SQVTM and CDR2 ANQGSEA. This TCR came from a female donor in good health, serving as a healthy control. The genes are TRBV29-1 and TRBJ1-1; TRBD1 is a possible D gene (6 bases). Sequenced sample: memory CD4+ T cells from blood. CDR3: CSVNRDRNTEAFF. Here the CDR3 DNA reads TGCAGCGTCAACAGGGACCGGAACACTGAAGCTTTCTTT.